This T cell receptor (beta chain) was identified during a study of beta chain features in type 1 diabetes. In this sample, this clone turned up a few times. Every isolated RNA sample was fully reverse transcribed, so sequencing captured expressed TCRB transcripts. Sequencing used immunoSEQ multiplex PCR; TCRdb keeps in-frame clones, though not all of them. Among 130,000 to 150,000 clones listed, 9.2% were seen once. The CDR3 spans 11 residues. The V gene's germline CDR1 is MGHDK and CDR2 SYGVNS. V shed 7 bases and J shed 4 bases, with 8 bases lying between them. V and J are TRBV25-1 and TRBJ2-7, with no clear D. The clonotype was recovered from a man between 18 and 35 years old in good health. Material: central memory CD4+ T cells from blood. The CDR3 nucleotides read TGTGCCAGCACCCGACAATACGAGCAGTACTTC. This translates into CASTRQYEQYF.